This TCR beta chain was retrieved from a study of T cells in Graves' hyperthyroidism and ophthalmopathy. TCR beta CDR3 regions were amplified from RNA. The TCR CDR3 first-round RT-PCR relied on the HTBI primer set. TCRdb itself ran the multiplex PCR reads through MiXCR, one entry per CDR3 protein. The sample holds about 400,000 distinct CDR3 sequences, roughly 14% seen once. This clonotype has at least ten counts. Germline loops: CDR1 MGHRA, CDR2 YSYEKL. The CDR3 spans 16 residues. Trimming at V came to 4 bases and at J to 2 bases, leaving 11 bases not matched to a gene. This TCR was sampled from a man aged 18 to 29 with Graves' ophthalmopathy. Sequenced sample: blood. This rearrangement joins TRBV4-1 to TRBJ2-7; TRBD2 matches at 7 bases. The CDR3 DNA sequence: TGCGCCAGCAGCCGCCCCGGGGGAGGGGATGCCTACGAGCAGTACTTC. This encodes CASSRPGGGDAYEQYF.